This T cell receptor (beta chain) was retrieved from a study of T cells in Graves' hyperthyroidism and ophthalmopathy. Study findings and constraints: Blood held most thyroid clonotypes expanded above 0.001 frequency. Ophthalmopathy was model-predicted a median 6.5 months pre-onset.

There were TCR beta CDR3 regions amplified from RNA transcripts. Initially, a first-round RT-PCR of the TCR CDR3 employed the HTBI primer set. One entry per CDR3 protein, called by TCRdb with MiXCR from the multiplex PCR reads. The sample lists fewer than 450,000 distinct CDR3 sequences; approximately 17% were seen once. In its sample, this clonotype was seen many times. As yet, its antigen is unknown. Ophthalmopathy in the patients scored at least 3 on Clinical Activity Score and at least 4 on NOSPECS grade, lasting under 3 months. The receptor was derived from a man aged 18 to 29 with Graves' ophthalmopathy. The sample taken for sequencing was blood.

DNA for the CDR3: TGTGCCAGCAGTGAAGCGATATACAGGAGGCCTGGAAACACCATATATTTT. Amino acids: CASSEAIYRRPGNTIYF. This chain joins TRBV2 and TRBJ1-3; possibly TRBD1 for D (5 bases). There are 17 residues in the CDR3. Germline V gene lookup returns CDR1 SNHLY and CDR2 FYNNEI. V lost 0 bases to trimming and J lost 2 bases, with 14 bases between them.